Sequencing of this T cell receptor beta chain was carried out in a study of untreated major depressive disorder. Findings and limits, study-wide: Depressed patients' CD4+ T cells carried increased TRBV05-01 (Vbeta 5.1) usage versus control CD4+ T cells.

Germline V gene data show CDR1 as SEHNR and CDR2 as FQNEAQ (reference sequence). Unmatched junction bases numbered 4, after V lost 4 bases and J lost 2 bases. The CDR3 is 14 amino acids. Using immunoSEQ multiplex PCR, the repertoire was profiled, and TCRdb retains in-frame clones only, with some absent. The table has roughly 25,000 clones, roughly nine tenths seen once; the top ten hold roughly 0.72%. For this clone: Antigen unknown.

This receptor was taken from a woman aged 25 to 45 with major depressive disorder. Input material: CD4+ T cells from PBMCs. V is TRBV7-9 and J is TRBJ2-7; 8 bases match TRBD2. CDR3 DNA: TGTGCCAGCAGCTCCCCGGGACTAGCCTACGAGCAGTACTTC. Translated: CASSSPGLAYEQYF.